These 23 T cell receptor beta chains were all obtained from the same sample, sequenced in a study of blood T cell repertoires in COVID-19. Here immunoSEQ multiplex PCR was the method, and the copy in TCRdb shows in-frame clones only, minus some. The sample contains approximately 260,000 clones, roughly 90% of which appear only once. Sequencing was done on a sample of peripheral blood. The source is a man aged 60 to 75 who had recovered from COVID-19.

The chain combines TRBV7-2 with TRBJ1-2, with D perhaps TRBD1 (5 bases). Between the trimmed V and J ends, which lost 1 base and 4 bases, there was a span of 13 bases. Per the germline V gene, CDR1 is SGHTA and CDR2 is FQGNSA. The length of the CDR3 is 15 residues. The CDR3 sequence: CASSLVGGAAYGYTF. The CDR3 coding sequence is TGTGCCAGCAGCTTAGTAGGTGGGGCAGCCTATGGCTACACCTTC.

V and J are TRBV5-1 and TRBJ2-1; D is possibly TRBD1 (6 bases). The CDR3 covers 14 residues. In germline, CDR1 is SGHRS, CDR2 YFSETQ. Trimming shortened V by 0 bases and J by 9 bases, and 13 bases separated the two germline ends. CDR3 DNA sequence: TGCGCCAGCAGCTTGGACTCTACAGGGACTGAGCAGTTCTTC. Its protein is CASSLDSTGTEQFF.

The J gene is TRBJ1-1, the V gene TRBV5-4, with TRBD1 matching over 7 bases. The V gene end was trimmed by 4 bases and the J gene end by 0 bases; junction bases not matched to a gene: 12. CDR1 and CDR2 (germline): SGHNT, YYREEE (reference sequence). The CDR3 covers 17 residues. CDR3 bases: TGTGCCAGCAGCAGAAAGACCAGGGGGACCGTGAACACTGAAGCTTTCTTT. This encodes CASSRKTRGTVNTEAFF.

The chain links TRBV11-2 to TRBJ2-1; TRBD2 aligns across 7 bases. The length of the CDR3 is 15 residues. Losses at the gene ends were 5 bases for V and 6 bases for J; bases not matched to a gene: 10. CDR1 is SGHAT and CDR2 is FQNNGV in the germline V gene. Here the CDR3 reads CASSLAAGTGNEQFF. The CDR3 DNA sequence: TGTGCCAGCAGCCTCGCAGCGGGGACCGGCAATGAGCAGTTCTTC.

This chain links TRBV18 with TRBJ2-7; D is undetermined. This CDR3 has 14 amino acids. The ends were cut back, 5 bases at V and 2 bases at J, with 13 bases in the middle. Germline V CDR1 and CDR2: KGHSH, LQKENI. This CDR3 is CASSSSHSTYEQYF. The DNA for the CDR3 is TGTGCCAGCTCATCAAGTCACTCAACCTACGAGCAGTACTTC.

The rearrangement links TRBV6-5 to TRBJ2-2; D call uncertain. The ends were cut back, 6 bases at V and 7 bases at J, with 9 bases in the middle. Germline V lookup: CDR1 MNHEY, CDR2 SVGAGI. The CDR3 sequence is 12 residues long. The CDR3 DNA sequence: TGTGCCAGCAGCCCCCCCGGCGGGGAGCTGTTTTTT. Translating gives CASSPPGGELFF.

The V call is TRBV9, the J call TRBJ2-2; the match to TRBD1 covers 7 bases. The CDR3 consists of 18 residues. CDR1 is SGDLS and CDR2 is YYNGEE in the germline V gene. With 3 bases clipped from V and 0 bases from J, the junction kept 11 bases outside the gene matches. CDR3 nucleotides: TGTGCCAGCAGCGCAAATACACAAGGACAGGCGAACACCGGGGAGCTGTTTTTT. Amino acids: CASSANTQGQANTGELFF.

In regard to this clone: The same CDR3 can be traced to other DNA sequences in this sample. The genes are TRBV9 and TRBJ1-6; D remains unclear. There are 15 residues in the CDR3. Germline V lookup: CDR1 SGDLS, CDR2 YYNGEE. V gave up 0 bases and J gave up 0 bases, with 4 bases separating them. DNA for the CDR3: TGTGCCAGCAGCGTAGACGGCTCCTATAATTCACCCCTCCACTTT. Encoded protein: CASSVDGSYNSPLHF.

The V and J genes are TRBV7-2 and TRBJ1-2; D is undetermined. This CDR3 is 14 amino acids long. V was clipped by 1 base and J by 8 bases, with 14 bases between them. The germline V gene encodes CDR1 SGHTA and CDR2 FQGNSA. CDR3 DNA: TGTGCCAGCAGCTTAGATCCCGGGATCCAAGGCTACACCTTC. This translates into CASSLDPGIQGYTF.

The chain is built from TRBV3-1 (or the pseudogene TRBV3-2) and TRBJ2-5; 9 positions agree with TRBD2. Looked up from germline, CDR1 is LGHDT and CDR2 is YNNKEL (reference sequence). The CDR3 sequence is 16 residues long. V gave up 1 base and J gave up 6 bases; unmatched junction bases: 9. CDR3 in DNA: TGTGCCAGCAGCCAAGTCTTGGCGCGGGGGGGGCAGACCCAGTACTTC. The encoded protein is CASSQVLARGGQTQYF.

The chain links TRBV6-1 to TRBJ2-7; D not resolved. This CDR3 spans 12 amino acids. V was cut by 3 bases and J by 4 bases, with 7 bases left in between. Germline CDR1 and CDR2: MNHNS and SASEGT. The CDR3 bases are TGTGCCAGCAGTGAGAGGTCATACGAGCAGTACTTC. Amino acids: CASSERSYEQYF.

The genes are TRBV7-6 and TRBJ2-2; 14 bases are a match to TRBD2. This CDR3 is built from 22 residues. CDR1 is SGHVS, CDR2 FNYEAQ, per germline. V dropped 0 bases and J dropped 3; count of bases not matched to a gene: 15. For the CDR3, the DNA is TGTGCCAGCAGCTTAGCTAAATCCACGGGACTAGCGGGGGAAGTGTACACCGGGGAGCTGTTTTTT. Residues: CASSLAKSTGLAGEVYTGELFF. Combining the CDR3 with reference TRBV7-6 and TRBJ2-2 gives the whole variable domain GAGVSQSPRYKVTKRGQDVALRCDPISGHVSLYWYRQALGQGPEFLTYFNYEAQQDKSGLPNDRFSAERPEGSISTLTIQRTEQRDSAMYRCASSLAKSTGLAGEVYTGELFFGEGSRLTVL.

V and J are TRBV2 and TRBJ1-2; D possibly corresponds to TRBD1 (5 bases). This CDR3 has 13 amino acids. Germline V lookup: CDR1 SNHLY, CDR2 FYNNEI. V lost 4 bases and J 3 bases, leaving 9 bases between the germline ends. The CDR3 DNA sequence: TGTGCCAGCAGTGTAAGGGGTCACTATGGCTACACCTTC. Amino acids: CASSVRGHYGYTF.

This chain uses TRBV29-1 with TRBJ2-3; possible D gene TRBD1, 5 bases. The CDR3 is 16 amino acids. Trimming pared 0 bases from V and 3 bases from J, leaving 16 bases between. Germline loops: CDR1 SQVTM, CDR2 ANQGSEA. DNA for the CDR3: TGCAGCGTTGAAGATCTTGGAGTGGGGCGGACAGATACGCAGTATTTT. Translated: CSVEDLGVGRTDTQYF.

The chain couples TRBV19 to TRBJ1-2; tentative D call: TRBD1 (5 bases). CDR3 length equals 15 residues. CDR1 is LNHDA, CDR2 SQIVND, per germline (reference sequence). Trimming took off 2 bases at V and 4 bases at J, with 14 bases between the two ends. The CDR3 bases are TGTGCCAGTAGTATAACTACAGGAGTTACCTATGGCTACACCTTC. This translates into CASSITTGVTYGYTF.

This clone was found once. The V gene is TRBV5-4, the J gene TRBJ2-3, with D perhaps matching TRBD2 (6 bases). Deletions cut 4 bases from V and 4 bases from J, with 13 bases between. The germline V gene has CDR1 SGHNT and CDR2 YYREEE (reference sequence). The CDR3 sequence is 14 residues long. CDR3 DNA sequence: TGTGCCAGCAGCCTAGCGATCGGTTCAGATACGCAGTATTTT. Amino acids: CASSLAIGSDTQYF.

This chain uses TRBV24-1 with TRBJ1-1; TRBD1 might be the D (5 bases). CDR1 and CDR2 (germline): KGHDR, SFDVKD. The length of the CDR3 is 13 residues. V lost 4 bases and J lost 1, with 6 bases in between. The chain's CDR3 is CATSEGRNTEAFF. In nucleotides, the CDR3 is TGTGCCACCAGTGAGGGGCGGAACACTGAAGCTTTCTTT.

The CDR3 sequence: CASSPADYQPQHF. For the CDR3, the DNA is TGTGCCAGTAGTCCGGCGGATTATCAGCCCCAGCATTTT. This rearrangement joins TRBV19 to TRBJ1-5; no clear D. CDR3 length: 13 residues. V dropped 5 bases and J dropped 5 bases, with 10 bases sitting between them. CDR1 and CDR2 (germline): LNHDA, SQIVND (reference sequence).

The count of this clone is one. The DNA of the CDR3 is TGTGCCACCAGTGATCCCCGGCGGGGGGGCGAGACCCAGTACTTC. Amino acid sequence: CATSDPRRGGETQYF. The chain carries TRBV24-1 and TRBJ2-5; 9 bases line up with TRBD2. The CDR3 spans 15 residues. In germline, CDR1 is KGHDR, CDR2 SFDVKD. With V trimmed by 3 bases and J by 5 bases, 6 bases remained unmatched.

V and J are TRBV15 and TRBJ2-3; TRBD2 might be the D (6 bases). Trimming cost V 0 bases and J 5 bases, with 12 bases left between them. The germline V gene has CDR1 LNHNV and CDR2 YYDKDF (reference sequence). This CDR3 contains 15 residues. CDR3: CATSRDRGVGDTQYF. The CDR3 DNA is TGTGCCACCAGCAGAGATCGCGGGGTGGGAGATACGCAGTATTTT.

This clone was detected once. This chain joins TRBV5-1 and TRBJ2-3, with 9 bases that match TRBD2. The V gene end was trimmed by 4 bases and the J gene end by 0 bases; junction bases not matched to a gene: 6. This CDR3 comprises 16 residues. Per the germline V gene, CDR1 is SGHRS and CDR2 is YFSETQ. The chain's CDR3 is CASSPGLATSTDTQYF. The CDR3 DNA reads TGCGCCAGCAGCCCGGGACTAGCTACGAGCACAGATACGCAGTATTTT. Drawing the rest from reference TRBV5-1 and TRBJ2-3, the complete variable domain is KAGVTQTPRYLIKTRGQQVTLSCSPISGHRSVSWYQQTPGQGLQFLFEYFSETQRNKGNFPGRFSGRQFSNSRSEMNVSTLELGDSALYLCASSPGLATSTDTQYFGPGTRLTVL.

The V and J genes are TRBV6-6 and TRBJ1-2, with TRBD1 matching over 10 bases. The CDR3 length is 14 residues. The V gene's germline CDR1 is MNHNY and CDR2 SVGAGI (reference sequence). Trimming took 4 bases from V and 3 from J; bases not matched to a gene: 2. In DNA form, the CDR3 reads TGTGCCAGCAGTTTGGACAGGGGGGACTATGGCTACACCTTC. This codes for CASSLDRGDYGYTF.

The chain employs TRBV14 and TRBJ1-6; a possible D gene is TRBD1 (6 bases). Germline V gene lookup returns CDR1 SGHDN and CDR2 FVKESK. Between the trimmed V and J ends, which lost 7 bases and 6 bases, there was a span of 10 bases. This CDR3 has 13 residues. The CDR3 nucleotides are TGTGCCAGCACCGGACAGTTTAATTCACCCCTCCACTTT. Translating it yields CASTGQFNSPLHF.